The rows below give T cell receptor beta chains drawn from one sample of a study of tumor-infiltrating lymphocytes in primary liver carcinoma. TCRdb reanalysed the multiplex PCR reads using MiXCR and keeps one entry per CDR3 protein. The top ten hold 25% of the sample, which has roughly 50,000 distinct CDR3 sequences, over 70% seen once. The specimen sequenced was liver tumor tissue from sampling region 2. These receptors came from a man aged 40-49 years with primary liver carcinoma and hepatitis B virus infection. Both conserved end residues are part of each CDR3. The order of the fields is CDR3 protein, CDR3 DNA, J gene, clone size, D gene, V gene. A D gene is named only where the DNA matches it firmly. Clone size appears in some rows only: once, few, many, or a class for an expanded clone.

cdr3_aa: CITGQDQPSHNEQFF; cdr3_nt: TGTATCACCGGGCAAGACCAGCCATCCCACAATGAGCAGTTCTTC; j_call: TRBJ2-1; clone_size: .; d_call: .; v_call: TRBV11-2
cdr3_aa: CSVEGTDYEQYF; cdr3_nt: TGCAGCGTTGAAGGGACTGACTACGAGCAGTACTTC; j_call: TRBJ2-7; clone_size: .; d_call: .; v_call: TRBV29-1
cdr3_aa: CTWSVHSGTEAFF; cdr3_nt: TGTACATGGAGTGTACACTCTGGGACTGAAGCTTTCTTT; j_call: TRBJ1-1; clone_size: .; d_call: .; v_call: TRBV30
cdr3_aa: CRVGGQGGETQHF; cdr3_nt: TGCCGCGTTGGAGGACAGGGAGGGGAGACCCAGCACTTC; j_call: TRBJ2-5; clone_size: .; d_call: .; v_call: TRBV29-1
cdr3_aa: CAGSYVGANSPLHF; cdr3_nt: TGTGCCGGCAGTTACGTTGGAGCTAATTCACCCCTCCACTTT; j_call: TRBJ1-6; clone_size: .; d_call: .; v_call: TRBV6-5
cdr3_aa: CSVDSTAQEIQYF; cdr3_nt: TGCAGCGTGGATTCGACAGCCCAAGAGATTCAGTACTTC; j_call: TRBJ2-5; clone_size: few; d_call: .; v_call: TRBV29-1
cdr3_aa: CAITRDRGLGGQYF; cdr3_nt: TGTGCCATCACTAGGGACAGGGGATTGGGGGGGCAGTACTTC; j_call: TRBJ2-7; clone_size: .; d_call: TRBD1; v_call: TRBV6-6
cdr3_aa: CANSDTGLAGGMRANEQFF; cdr3_nt: TGCGCCAACAGTGACACGGGACTAGCGGGAGGGATGCGAGCGAATGAGCAGTTCTTC; j_call: TRBJ2-1; clone_size: .; d_call: TRBD2; v_call: TRBV10-1
cdr3_aa: CSARENRHKATQYF; cdr3_nt: TGCAGTGCTAGAGAGAACAGGCACAAAGCTACGCAGTATTTT; j_call: TRBJ2-3; clone_size: .; d_call: .; v_call: TRBV20-1
cdr3_aa: CASSKLAGGDEQFF; cdr3_nt: TGTGCCAGCAGCAAACTAGCGGGAGGGGATGAGCAGTTCTTC; j_call: TRBJ2-1; clone_size: many; d_call: .; v_call: TRBV21-1
cdr3_aa: CASSFFGTVYGYTF; cdr3_nt: TGTGCCAGCAGCTTCTTCGGGACGGTTTATGGCTACACCTTC; j_call: TRBJ1-2; clone_size: .; d_call: .; v_call: TRBV11-2
cdr3_aa: CASGGRGTAKTETFF; cdr3_nt: TGTGCCAGCGGGGGCAGGGGGACCGCGAAGACTGAAACTTTCTTT; j_call: TRBJ1-1; clone_size: .; d_call: TRBD1; v_call: TRBV6-1
cdr3_aa: CASSQVRGQPKHF; cdr3_nt: TGCGCCAGCAGCCAAGTTAGGGGACAGCCCAAGCATTTT; j_call: TRBJ1-5; clone_size: .; d_call: TRBD1; v_call: TRBV4-1
cdr3_aa: CVSSPRGTGEDSYNEQFF; cdr3_nt: TGTGTCAGCAGTCCTAGGGGAACGGGAGAAGACTCCTACAATGAGCAGTTCTTC; j_call: TRBJ2-1; clone_size: .; d_call: .; v_call: TRBV12-3/TRBV12-4
cdr3_aa: CASTLGGTEALF; cdr3_nt: TGTGCCAGCACCCTTGGGGGCACTGAAGCTCTCTTT; j_call: TRBJ1-1; clone_size: .; d_call: .; v_call: TRBV7-9
cdr3_aa: CASSLEFELDNTGELFF; cdr3_nt: TGTGCCAGCAGCTTAGAGTTCGAGTTAGACAACACCGGGGAGCTGTTTTTT; j_call: TRBJ2-2; clone_size: many; d_call: .; v_call: TRBV7-9
cdr3_aa: CTSSLDPAGLDGQYF; cdr3_nt: TGTACCAGCAGCTTAGATCCCGCAGGGTTGGACGGGCAATACTTC; j_call: TRBJ2-7; clone_size: .; d_call: .; v_call: TRBV11-2
cdr3_aa: CSVSQVYNEQFF; cdr3_nt: TGCAGCGTTTCACAGGTCTACAATGAGCAGTTCTTC; j_call: TRBJ2-1; clone_size: many; d_call: .; v_call: TRBV29-1
cdr3_aa: CASTIAGGGLNEEFF; cdr3_nt: TGCGCCAGTACTATAGCGGGAGGAGGTCTCAATGAGGAGTTCTTC; j_call: TRBJ2-1; clone_size: .; d_call: TRBD2; v_call: TRBV10-2
cdr3_aa: CASSWGEADTQYF; cdr3_nt: TGTGCCAGCAGCTGGGGTGAGGCAGATACGCAGTATTTT; j_call: TRBJ2-3; clone_size: large; d_call: .; v_call: TRBV11-3
cdr3_aa: CASSQSRVTNEKLFF; cdr3_nt: TGTGCCAGCAGCCAATCGAGGGTAACTAATGAAAAACTGTTTTTT; j_call: TRBJ1-4; clone_size: .; d_call: .; v_call: TRBV16
cdr3_aa: CDSSFNSGELFF; cdr3_nt: TGTGACAGTAGCTTTAACAGCGGGGAGCTGTTTTTT; j_call: TRBJ2-2; clone_size: .; d_call: .; v_call: TRBV7-9
cdr3_aa: CATSRDQRETQYF; cdr3_nt: TGTGCCACCAGCAGAGATCAGCGGGAGACCCAGTACTTC; j_call: TRBJ2-5; clone_size: .; d_call: .; v_call: TRBV15
cdr3_aa: CNVGPRVGQTPYEQYF; cdr3_nt: TGTAACGTTGGTCCCCGGGTCGGACAGACCCCCTACGAGCAGTACTTC; j_call: TRBJ2-7; clone_size: .; d_call: .; v_call: TRBV29-1
cdr3_aa: CASRRGPESNTEALF; cdr3_nt: TGTGCCAGCAGGAGGGGCCCAGAGTCGAACACTGAAGCTCTCTTT; j_call: TRBJ1-1; clone_size: .; d_call: .; v_call: TRBV5-6